What follows are 11 T cell receptor beta chains derived from one specimen sequenced in a study of blood T cell repertoires in COVID-19. Here immunoSEQ multiplex PCR was the method, and the copy in TCRdb shows in-frame clones only, minus some. Here the sample spans 380,000 or so clones, approximately 89% being singletons. The sequencing input was PBMCs or T cells enriched from blood (not recorded which). These TCRs come from a man aged 25 to 40 who had recovered from COVID-19.

J is TRBJ1-1 and V is TRBV27; the match to TRBD1 covers 7 bases. This CDR3 is built from 12 residues. Germline values: CDR1 MNHEY, CDR2 SMNVEV (reference sequence). With V trimmed by 4 bases and J by 4 bases, 0 bases remained unmatched. The CDR3 protein is CASSSGGTEAFF. The CDR3 nucleotides read TGTGCCAGCAGTTCAGGGGGCACTGAAGCTTTCTTT.

This clone was recorded once. CDR3 sequence: CAIMGDEETQYF. The DNA for the CDR3 is TGTGCCATAATGGGCGACGAGGAGACCCAGTACTTC. This chain links TRBV10-3 with TRBJ2-5; D remains ambiguous. The CDR3 length is 12 residues. V was pared by 9 bases and J by 5 bases, with 13 bases between. Germline-derived CDR1 and CDR2 are ENHRY and SYGVKD.

This clone was seen once. The chain recombines TRBV18 with TRBJ2-7; D might be TRBD1 (5 bases). Germline V gene sequence: CDR1 KGHSH, CDR2 LQKENI. This CDR3 has 12 amino acids. V was clipped by 2 bases and J by 6 bases, with 8 bases between them. As DNA, the CDR3 is TGTGCCAGCTCACCATCAGGGATCGAGCAGTACTTC. It is translated as CASSPSGIEQYF.

The chain employs TRBV11-2 and TRBJ1-2; D gene unclear. Per germline, CDR1 SGHAT and CDR2 FQNNGV. This CDR3 is built from 12 residues. V was trimmed by 7 bases and J by 1 base, leaving 7 bases between them. This CDR3 is CASTGINYGYTF. CDR3 DNA sequence: TGTGCCAGCACGGGGATTAACTATGGCTACACCTTC. Drawing the rest from reference TRBV11-2 and TRBJ1-2, the complete variable domain is EAGVAQSPRYKIIEKRQSVAFWCNPISGHATLYWYQQILGQGPKLLIQFQNNGVVDDSQLPKDRFSAERLKGVDSTLKIQPAKLEDSAVYLCASTGINYGYTFGSGTRLTVV.

The rearrangement joins TRBV5-1 to TRBJ2-2, with 12 positions matching TRBD2. The V segment lost 2 bases and the J segment 6 bases; nucleotides outside the gene matches: 5. The CDR3 length is 16 residues. CDR1 is SGHRS, CDR2 YFSETQ, per germline. The CDR3 protein is CASSFTSGGSPGELFF. The CDR3, as DNA: TGCGCCAGCAGCTTTACTAGCGGGGGGTCCCCCGGGGAGCTGTTTTTT. The full variable domain, rest sourced from reference TRBV5-1 and TRBJ2-2, is KAGVTQTPRYLIKTRGQQVTLSCSPISGHRSVSWYQQTPGQGLQFLFEYFSETQRNKGNFPGRFSGRQFSNSRSEMNVSTLELGDSALYLCASSFTSGGSPGELFFGEGSRLTVL.

V and J are TRBV5-1 and TRBJ1-2; 8 nucleotides agree with TRBD1. CDR1 and CDR2 (germline): SGHRS, YFSETQ. The CDR3 extends over 16 amino acids. J was trimmed by 2 bases and V by 4 bases; bases with no gene match: 10. This CDR3 reads CASSPTPQGVNYGYTF. CDR3 DNA sequence: TGCGCCAGCAGCCCCACCCCACAGGGGGTAAACTATGGCTACACCTTC.

This clone was found a few times. The V call is TRBV7-9, the J call TRBJ2-2; D gene unclear. CDR3 length: 19 amino acids. V lost 5 bases to trimming and J lost 0 bases, with 22 bases between them. The germline V gene has CDR1 SEHNR and CDR2 FQNEAQ (reference sequence). The CDR3 here is CASSQVRVGGQPNTGELFF. The CDR3 DNA follows: TGTGCCAGCAGCCAAGTCCGTGTGGGTGGGCAACCGAACACCGGGGAGCTGTTTTTT.

V and J are TRBV5-4 and TRBJ1-2, with D possibly being TRBD1 (5 bases). The germline gives CDR1 SGHNT, CDR2 YYREEE (reference sequence). Trimming cost V 7 bases and J 4 bases, with 17 bases left between them. The CDR3 runs to 14 residues. CDR3: CASYKDSGAYGYTF. Here the CDR3 DNA reads TGTGCCAGCTATAAGGATAGTGGGGCCTATGGCTACACCTTC.

V usage is TRBV10-2 and J usage is TRBJ1-2; D is ambiguous. The germline V and J ends were trimmed by 4 bases and 4 bases, with 7 bases remaining between them. This CDR3 contains 12 residues. Germline loops: CDR1 WSHSY, CDR2 SAAADI. The CDR3 DNA reads as TGCGCCAGCAGTGTTAGACTCTATGGCTACACCTTC. Translated: CASSVRLYGYTF.

The chain uses TRBV19 and TRBJ1-6; D perhaps matches TRBD1 (6 bases). The germline gives CDR1 LNHDA, CDR2 SQIVND (reference sequence). This CDR3 has 14 amino acids. Trimming stripped 8 bases from V and 9 bases from J, with 17 bases between. CDR3 sequence reads: CASQKGTSSSPLHF. The CDR3 DNA sequence: TGTGCCAGTCAAAAGGGGACATCTAGTTCACCCCTCCACTTT.

The V gene is TRBV2, the J gene TRBJ1-6, with 7 bases lining up with TRBD1. V lost 5 bases to trimming and J lost 7 bases; unmatched junction nucleotides: 5. CDR1 is SNHLY, CDR2 FYNNEI, per germline. This CDR3 has 14 amino acids. DNA of the CDR3: TGTGCCAGCAGTCGTACAGGGGAAAATTCACCCCTCCACTTT. It translates to CASSRTGENSPLHF.